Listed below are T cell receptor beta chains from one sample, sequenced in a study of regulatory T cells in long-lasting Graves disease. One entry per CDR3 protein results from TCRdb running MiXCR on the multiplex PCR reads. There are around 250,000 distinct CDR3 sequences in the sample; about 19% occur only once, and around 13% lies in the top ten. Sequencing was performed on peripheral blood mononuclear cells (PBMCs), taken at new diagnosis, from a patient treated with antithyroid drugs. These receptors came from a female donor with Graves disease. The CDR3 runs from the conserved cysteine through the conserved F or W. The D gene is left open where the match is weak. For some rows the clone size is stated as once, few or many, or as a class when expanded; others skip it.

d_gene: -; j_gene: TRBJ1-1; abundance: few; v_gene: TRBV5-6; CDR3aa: CASSLNRFWTEAFF; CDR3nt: TGTGCCAGCAGCTTGAATCGGTTTTGGACTGAAGCTTTCTTT
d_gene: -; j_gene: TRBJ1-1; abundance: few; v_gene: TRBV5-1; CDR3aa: CASSEGSQRTLPHF; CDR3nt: TGCGCCAGCAGCGAAGGGAGTCAGCGTACTCTACCCCACTTT
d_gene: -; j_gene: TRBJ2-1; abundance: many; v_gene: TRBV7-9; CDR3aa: CASSRDSGEQFF; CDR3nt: TGTGCCAGCAGCCGGGATAGTGGTGAGCAGTTCTTC
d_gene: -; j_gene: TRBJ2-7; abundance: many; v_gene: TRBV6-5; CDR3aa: CASSYRGRGAYEQYF; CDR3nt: TGTGCCAGCAGTTACCGGGGACGGGGAGCCTACGAGCAGTACTTC
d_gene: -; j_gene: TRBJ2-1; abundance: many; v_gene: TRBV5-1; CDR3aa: CASSSSRDQGRNEQFF; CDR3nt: TGCGCCAGCAGCTCGTCCCGGGACCAGGGAAGGAATGAGCAGTTCTTC
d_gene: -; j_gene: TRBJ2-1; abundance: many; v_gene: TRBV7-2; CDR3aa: CASSPFRLNEQFF; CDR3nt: TGTGCCAGCAGCCCGTTCAGGTTGAATGAGCAGTTCTTC
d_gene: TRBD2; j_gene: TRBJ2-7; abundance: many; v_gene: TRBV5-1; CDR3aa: CASSPKLAGGTYEQYF; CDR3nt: TGCGCCAGCAGCCCTAAACTAGCGGGGGGAACCTACGAGCAGTACTTC
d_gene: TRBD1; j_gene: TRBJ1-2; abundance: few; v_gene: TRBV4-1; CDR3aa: CASSQGSDRVFGYTF; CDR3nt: TGCGCCAGCAGCCAAGGGTCGGACAGGGTATTTGGCTACACCTTC
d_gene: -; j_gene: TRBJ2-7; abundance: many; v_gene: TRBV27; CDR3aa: CASSLSRSYEQYF; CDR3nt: TGTGCCAGCAGTTTATCGAGATCCTACGAGCAGTACTTC
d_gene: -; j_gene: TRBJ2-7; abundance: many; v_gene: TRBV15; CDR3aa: CATSRGGQSSYEQYF; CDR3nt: TGTGCCACCAGCAGAGGTGGGCAGAGCTCCTACGAGCAGTACTTC
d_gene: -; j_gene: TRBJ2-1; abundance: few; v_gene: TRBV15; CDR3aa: CATSRDRANEQFF; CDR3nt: TGTGCCACCAGCAGAGACAGGGCCAATGAGCAGTTCTTC
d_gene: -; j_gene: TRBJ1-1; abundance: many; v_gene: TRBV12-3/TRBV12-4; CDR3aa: CASSFRRAEAFF; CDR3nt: TGTGCCAGCAGTTTTAGGCGAGCTGAAGCTTTCTTT
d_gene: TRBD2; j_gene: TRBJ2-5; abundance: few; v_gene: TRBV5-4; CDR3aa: CASSLTSGHLETQYF; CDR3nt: TGTGCCAGCAGCTTGACTAGCGGGCATTTGGAGACCCAGTACTTC
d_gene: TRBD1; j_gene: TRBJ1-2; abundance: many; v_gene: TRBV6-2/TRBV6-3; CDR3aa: CASSTGQGPYGYTF; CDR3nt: TGTGCCAGCAGTACCGGACAGGGGCCCTATGGCTACACCTTC
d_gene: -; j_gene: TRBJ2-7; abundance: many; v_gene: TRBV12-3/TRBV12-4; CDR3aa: CASSRTESYEQYF; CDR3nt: TGTGCCAGCAGTAGGACGGAGTCCTACGAGCAGTACTTC
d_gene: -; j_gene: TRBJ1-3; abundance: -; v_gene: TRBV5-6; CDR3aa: CASSSAGRRGSGNTTYF; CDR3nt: TGTGCCAGCAGCTCCGCCGGCCGCCGGGGATCTGGAAACACCACATATTTT
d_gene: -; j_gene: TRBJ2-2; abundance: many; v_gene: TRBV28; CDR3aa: CASSLAGTTNTGELFF; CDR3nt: TGTGCCAGCAGTTTGGCCGGGACAACGAACACCGGGGAGCTGTTTTTT
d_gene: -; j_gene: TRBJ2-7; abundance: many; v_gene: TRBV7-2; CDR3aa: CASSQEAGIYEQYF; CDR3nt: TGCGCCAGCAGCCAAGAGGCGGGAATCTACGAGCAGTACTTC
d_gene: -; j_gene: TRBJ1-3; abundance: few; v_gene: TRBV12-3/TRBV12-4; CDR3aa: CASTVTGYSGNTIYF; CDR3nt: TGTGCCAGCACCGTAACAGGGTATTCGGGAAACACCATATATTTT
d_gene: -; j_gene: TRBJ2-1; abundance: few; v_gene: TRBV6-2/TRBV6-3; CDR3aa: CASSYWPGGGDEQFF; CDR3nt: TGTGCCAGCAGTTACTGGCCAGGGGGGGGCGATGAGCAGTTCTTC
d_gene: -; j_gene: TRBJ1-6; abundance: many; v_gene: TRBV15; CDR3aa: CATSRGGNGGSPLHF; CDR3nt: TGTGCCACCAGCAGAGGAGGGAACGGGGGGTCACCCCTCCACTTT
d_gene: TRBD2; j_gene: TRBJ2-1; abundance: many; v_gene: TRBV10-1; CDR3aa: CASSEVSSGGDEQFF; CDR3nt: TGCGCCAGCAGTGAGGTCTCTAGCGGGGGCGATGAGCAGTTCTTC
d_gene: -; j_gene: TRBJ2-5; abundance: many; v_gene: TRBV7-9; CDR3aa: CALLAGAETQYF; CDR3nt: TGTGCCCTCTTGGCAGGGGCAGAGACCCAGTACTTC
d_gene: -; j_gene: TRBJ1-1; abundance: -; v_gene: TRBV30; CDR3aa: CAWSVRGGSTEAFF; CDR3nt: TGTGCCTGGAGTGTTCGGGGCGGAAGCACTGAAGCTTTCTTT
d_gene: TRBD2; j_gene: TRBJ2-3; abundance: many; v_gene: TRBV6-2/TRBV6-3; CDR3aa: CASSTFQRGPDDTQYF; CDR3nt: TGTGCCAGCAGTACCTTCCAGCGGGGCCCTGACGATACGCAGTATTTT
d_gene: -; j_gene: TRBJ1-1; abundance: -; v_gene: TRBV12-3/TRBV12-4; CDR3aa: CASSKDSTGAFF; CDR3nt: TGTGCCAGCAGTAAGGACAGCACTGGGGCTTTCTTT
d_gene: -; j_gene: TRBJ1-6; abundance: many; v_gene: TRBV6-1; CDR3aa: CACNPGPRGSYNSPLHF; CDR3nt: TGTGCCTGCAACCCGGGGCCAAGGGGCTCCTATAATTCACCCCTCCACTTT
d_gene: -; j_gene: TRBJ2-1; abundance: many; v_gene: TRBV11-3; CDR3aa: CASSKKYNEQFF; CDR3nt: TGTGCCAGCAGCAAAAAGTACAATGAGCAGTTCTTC
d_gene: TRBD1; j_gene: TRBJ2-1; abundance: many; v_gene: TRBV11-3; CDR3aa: CASSIGQGDEQFF; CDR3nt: TGTGCCAGCAGCATAGGACAGGGTGATGAGCAGTTCTTC
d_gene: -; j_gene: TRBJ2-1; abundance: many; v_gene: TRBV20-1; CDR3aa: CSARRGSAYNEQFF; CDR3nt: TGCAGTGCTAGACGCGGGTCCGCCTACAATGAGCAGTTCTTC
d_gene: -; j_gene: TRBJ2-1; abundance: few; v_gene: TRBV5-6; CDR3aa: CATRRSSYNEQFF; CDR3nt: TGTGCCACACGCCGGAGCTCCTACAATGAGCAGTTCTTC
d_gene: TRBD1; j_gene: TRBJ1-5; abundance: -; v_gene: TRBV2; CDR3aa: CASSEQGANQPQHF; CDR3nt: TGTGCCAGCAGTGAGCAGGGGGCAAATCAGCCCCAGCATTTT
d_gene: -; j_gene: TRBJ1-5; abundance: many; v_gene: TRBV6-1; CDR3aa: CASSEHLYSNQPQHF; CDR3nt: TGTGCCAGCAGTGAACACCTCTATAGCAATCAGCCCCAGCATTTT
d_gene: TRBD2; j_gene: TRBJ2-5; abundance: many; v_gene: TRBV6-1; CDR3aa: CASRRPGGGETQYF; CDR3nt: TGTGCCAGCAGACGGCCGGGGGGGGGGGAGACCCAGTACTTC
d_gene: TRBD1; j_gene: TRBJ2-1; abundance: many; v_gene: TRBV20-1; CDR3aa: CSARGQTGGSYNEQFF; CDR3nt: TGCAGTGCTAGAGGTCAGACAGGGGGCTCCTACAATGAGCAGTTCTTC
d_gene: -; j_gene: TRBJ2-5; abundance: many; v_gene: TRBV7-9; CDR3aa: CASSLGRGGETQYF; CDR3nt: TGTGCCAGCAGCTTAGGAAGGGGCGGGGAGACCCAGTACTTC
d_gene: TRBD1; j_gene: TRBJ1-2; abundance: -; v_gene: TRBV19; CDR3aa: CASSIGTGGSNYGYTF; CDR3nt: TGTGCCAGTAGTATCGGGACAGGGGGTTCTAACTATGGCTACACCTTC
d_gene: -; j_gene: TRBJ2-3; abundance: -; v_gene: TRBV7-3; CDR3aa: CASSGSRADTQYF; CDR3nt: TGTGCCAGCAGCGGGAGCAGGGCAGATACGCAGTATTTT
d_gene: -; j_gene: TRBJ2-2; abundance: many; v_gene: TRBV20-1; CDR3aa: CSAQHPKRDRNTGELFF; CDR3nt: TGCAGTGCTCAACACCCTAAGAGAGATAGGAACACCGGGGAGCTGTTTTTT
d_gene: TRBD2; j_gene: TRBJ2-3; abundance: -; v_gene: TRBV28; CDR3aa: CASSFSSGRESTDTQYF; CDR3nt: TGTGCCAGCAGTTTCTCGTCCGGGAGGGAAAGCACAGATACGCAGTATTTT
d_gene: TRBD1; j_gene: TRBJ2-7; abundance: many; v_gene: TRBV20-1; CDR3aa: CSARGTGRRVRTYEQYF; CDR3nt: TGCAGTGCTAGAGGGACAGGGAGACGGGTGCGTACCTACGAGCAGTACTTC
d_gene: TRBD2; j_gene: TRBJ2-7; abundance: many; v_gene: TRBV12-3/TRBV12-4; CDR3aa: CASSFGTTMGQYF; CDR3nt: TGTGCCAGCAGTTTCGGGACTACAATGGGGCAGTACTTC
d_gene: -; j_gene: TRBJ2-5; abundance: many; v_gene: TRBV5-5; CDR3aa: CASRSGTDVETQYF; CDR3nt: TGTGCCAGCAGATCCGGGACGGATGTGGAGACCCAGTACTTC
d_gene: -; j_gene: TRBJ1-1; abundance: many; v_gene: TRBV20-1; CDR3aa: CSASHGGTEAFF; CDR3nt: TGCAGTGCTAGTCACGGGGGCACTGAAGCTTTCTTT
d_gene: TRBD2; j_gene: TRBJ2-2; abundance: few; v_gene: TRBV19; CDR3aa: CASRKRETNTGELFF; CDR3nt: TGTGCCAGTAGAAAGCGGGAGACGAACACCGGGGAGCTGTTTTTT
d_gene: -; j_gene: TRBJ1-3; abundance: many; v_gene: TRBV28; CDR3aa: CASSLSRALGNTIYF; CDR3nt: TGTGCCAGCAGTTTATCCAGGGCTCTTGGAAACACCATATATTTT
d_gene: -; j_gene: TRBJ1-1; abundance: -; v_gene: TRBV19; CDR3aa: CASRDRRNTEAFF; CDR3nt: TGTGCCAGTAGGGACAGAAGGAACACTGAAGCTTTCTTT
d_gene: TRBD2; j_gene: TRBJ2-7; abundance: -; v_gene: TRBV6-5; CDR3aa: CASSYGAGVNEQYF; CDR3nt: TGTGCCAGCAGTTACGGCGCGGGAGTGAACGAGCAGTACTTC
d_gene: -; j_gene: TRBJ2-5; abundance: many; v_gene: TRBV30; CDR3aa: CAWSSRGRGTQYF; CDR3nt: TGTGCCTGGAGTTCCAGGGGTCGGGGGACCCAGTACTTC
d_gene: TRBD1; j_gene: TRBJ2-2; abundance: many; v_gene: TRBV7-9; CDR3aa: CALGGQGKNTGELFF; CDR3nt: TGTGCCCTAGGGGGACAGGGGAAGAACACCGGGGAGCTGTTTTTT
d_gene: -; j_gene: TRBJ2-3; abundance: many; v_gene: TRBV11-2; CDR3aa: CASSLYPPAQGDTQYF; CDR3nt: TGTGCCAGCAGCTTATACCCCCCAGCTCAGGGGGATACGCAGTATTTT
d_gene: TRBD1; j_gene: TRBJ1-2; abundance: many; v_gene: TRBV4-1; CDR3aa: CASSPDRGYYGYTF; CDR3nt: TGCGCCAGCAGCCCGGACAGGGGCTACTATGGCTACACCTTC
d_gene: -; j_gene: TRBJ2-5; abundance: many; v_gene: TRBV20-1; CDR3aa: CSAGHPLETQYF; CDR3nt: TGCAGTGCCGGACATCCTCTGGAGACCCAGTACTTC
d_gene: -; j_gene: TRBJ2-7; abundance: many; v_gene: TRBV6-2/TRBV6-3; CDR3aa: CASSYSGRSSYEQYF; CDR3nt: TGTGCCAGCAGTTACTCGGGGAGGAGCTCCTACGAGCAGTACTTC